This T cell receptor beta chain was captured in a study of preoperative IRX-2 immunotherapy in early breast cancer. Sequencing used immunoSEQ multiplex PCR; TCRdb keeps in-frame clones, though not all of them. The data contain approximately 24,000 clones, over 75% of them seen just once; the ten biggest clones take up roughly 9%. Germline CDR1 and CDR2: MNHNS and SASEGT. CDR3 length: 15 amino acids. V lost 10 bases to trimming and J lost 4 bases; unmatched junction nucleotides: 12. Described treatment: preoperative locoregional IRX-2 cytokine immunotherapy. This phase Ib study tested locoregional IRX-2 cytokine immunotherapy given before surgery.

The specimen was tumor tissue, collected after IRX-2 immunotherapy. This TCR was recovered from a human donor with breast cancer. The V gene is TRBV6-1, the J gene TRBJ2-3; TRBD2 matches at 9 bases. The chain's CDR3 is CATSEFSGSSDTQYF. The CDR3 coding sequence is TGTGCCACTTCAGAATTTAGCGGGAGTTCAGATACGCAGTATTTT.